This paragraph reports one TCR beta chain. Its cognate antigen is unknown. The junction and the germline gene differ at one end; a read error may be behind it. PCR employed 60 Vbeta and 13 Jbeta primers. Using immunoSEQ multiplex PCR, the repertoire was profiled, and TCRdb retains in-frame clones only, with some absent. The repertoire holds 160,000 or so clones, with approximately 79% as singletons. This specimen comes from a study of cytomegalovirus exposure and HLA in healthy donors. Study-wide findings and caveats: Links to common viral pathogens appeared, in a later analysis, for several of the most significant clusters. In a later analysis, specific HLA alleles were associated with approximately 16,000 TCR beta sequences at a 0.05 false discovery rate.

CDR1 and CDR2 (germline): SSHAT, FNYEAQ (reference sequence). This CDR3 is built from 13 residues. The material sequenced was PBMCs. The J gene is TRBJ2-7, the V gene TRBV7-7; maybe TRBD2 (5 bases). The sequence was obtained from a woman aged 35 to 49 in good health and CMV-seronegative. The CDR3 DNA sequence: TGTGCTAGCAGCCGGACGGGATCCCGAGAGCAGTACTTC. This translates into CASSRTGSREQYF.